The 21 T cell receptor beta chains below were found in one sample sequenced in a study of T cells after yellow fever vaccination. TCRdb re-analysed the 5' RACE reads in MiXCR, keeping a single row per CDR3 protein. This sample carries 500,000 to 650,000 distinct CDR3 sequences, 17% of them seen once, and the ten largest clones take roughly 17%. The sample in question was PBMCs, obtained 5 days after the first yellow fever vaccination. These receptors all stem from a man aged 18 to 30 who received the YFV17D yellow fever vaccine.

J is TRBJ2-3 and V is TRBV6-5; D might be TRBD2 (6 bases). Trimming removed 4 bases at V and 0 bases at J, with 14 bases between. Germline CDR1 reads MNHEY; CDR2 reads SVGAGI. The CDR3 length is 16 residues. CDR3 region: CASSSTSPHSTDTQYF. The CDR3 DNA sequence: TGTGCCAGCAGTTCGACTAGTCCGCACAGCACAGATACGCAGTATTTT.

Only a few counts were recorded for this clonotype. The chain combines TRBV12-3 or TRBV12-4 with TRBJ2-1, with 9 bases identical to TRBD1. This CDR3 has 14 amino acids. Unmatched junction bases numbered 8, after V lost 5 bases and J lost 9 bases. CDR3 sequence (DNA): TGTGCCAGCAGTCCTGGGACAGGGTCGGTTGAGCAGTTCTTC. Translating gives CASSPGTGSVEQFF.

This clonotype has more than one count but fewer than ten. The rearrangement joins TRBV20-1 to TRBJ2-3; D ambiguous. V lost 4 bases and J 2 bases, leaving 4 bases between the germline ends. This CDR3 is 11 amino acids long. Germline CDR1 DFQATT, CDR2 SNEGSKA (reference sequence). This CDR3 is CSATATDTQYF. CDR3 coding DNA: TGCAGTGCTACGGCCACAGATACGCAGTATTTT.

The V gene is TRBV6-6, the J gene TRBJ1-5; D is unclear. Per the germline V gene, CDR1 is MNHNY and CDR2 is SVGAGI (reference sequence). This CDR3 comprises 13 residues. V was clipped by 6 bases and J by 4 bases, with 10 bases between them. CDR3 bases: TGTGCCAGCAGGAACAATCGAAATCAGCCCCAGCATTTT. Encoded protein: CASRNNRNQPQHF.

V gene TRBV5-8 combines with J gene TRBJ2-3; 7 bases agree with TRBD1. The V gene end was trimmed by 4 bases and the J gene end by 0 bases; junction bases not matched to a gene: 14. This CDR3 is built from 18 residues. Germline V gene data show CDR1 as SGHTS and CDR2 as YDEGEE. This CDR3 is CASSHTGVYTQSTDTQYF. The CDR3 DNA follows: TGTGCCAGCAGCCATACAGGGGTCTACACCCAAAGCACAGATACGCAGTATTTT.

This clonotype was seen more than once but under ten times. The gene calls are TRBV7-9 and TRBJ1-1; possible D gene TRBD1, 6 bases. The germline V and J ends were trimmed by 4 bases and 2 bases, with 14 bases remaining between them. The V gene's germline CDR1 is SEHNR and CDR2 FQNEAQ (reference sequence). This CDR3 has 15 residues. Here the CDR3 DNA reads TGTGCCAGCAGCTCAGGGGAGGGGGTCAACACTGAAGCTTTCTTT. Translating gives CASSSGEGVNTEAFF. Full variable domain (missing parts from reference TRBV7-9 and TRBJ1-1): DTGVSQNPRHKITKRGQNVTFRCDPISEHNRLYWYRQTLGQGPEFLTYFQNEAQLEKSRLLSDRFSAERPKGSFSTLEIQRTEQGDSAMYLCASSSGEGVNTEAFFGQGTRLTVV.

This sequence joins TRBV10-3 and TRBJ2-5; either TRBD1 or TRBD2 may supply D (6 bases each). The CDR3 totals 14 residues. V was pared by 4 bases and J by 5 bases, with 14 bases between. Germline loops: CDR1 ENHRY, CDR2 SYGVKD. The chain's CDR3 is CAISAQEGVETQYF. CDR3 coding DNA: TGTGCCATCAGTGCCCAGGAGGGGGTTGAGACCCAGTACTTC.

This clonotype was seen only a few times. DNA of the CDR3: TGTGCCAGCAGCTTTCTAACAACAGAACCTCTACATAGCACAGATACGCAGTATTTT. It translates to CASSFLTTEPLHSTDTQYF. The V call is TRBV13, the J call TRBJ2-3; D gene ambiguous. From germline, CDR1 is PRHDT and CDR2 FYEKMQ (reference sequence). The length of the CDR3 is 19 residues. V dropped 3 bases and J dropped 0 bases, with 22 bases sitting between them.

This clonotype was seen ten or more times. V usage is TRBV4-1 and J usage is TRBJ1-5; D gene ambiguous. The germline CDR1 and CDR2 sequences are MGHRA and YSYEKL. V lost 0 bases to trimming and J lost 2 bases, with 5 bases between them. The CDR3 totals 14 residues. This CDR3 is CASSQESGNQPQHF. The CDR3 region has the DNA TGCGCCAGCAGCCAAGAAAGCGGCAATCAGCCCCAGCATTTT.

V gene TRBV5-1 combines with J gene TRBJ1-3, with D tentatively TRBD1 (6 bases). Trimming pared 0 bases from V and 9 bases from J, leaving 13 bases between. Germline CDR1 reads SGHRS; CDR2 reads YFSETQ. This CDR3 spans 14 amino acids. CDR3 in amino acids: CASSLGQEGGTIYF. In nucleotides, the CDR3 is TGCGCCAGCAGCTTGGGACAGGAAGGTGGCACCATATATTTT.

CDR3 bases: TGTGCCAGCAGCTTCTGGACTAGCGGGAAAAGGGAGCAGTTCTTC. Its protein is CASSFWTSGKREQFF. The chain joins TRBV7-2 to TRBJ2-1; 12 nucleotides align to TRBD2. J gave up 10 bases and V 3 bases, and 7 bases lay outside the gene matches. The CDR3 extends over 15 amino acids. Germline CDR1 reads SGHTA; CDR2 reads FQGNSA.

The sample holds a few counts of this clonotype. The chain recombines TRBV6-5 with TRBJ2-1; 11 bases align to TRBD1. The CDR3 runs 16 residues. Germline assignment: CDR1 MNHEY and CDR2 SVGAGI. Losses at the gene ends were 0 bases for V and 4 bases for J; bases not matched to a gene: 2. As DNA, the CDR3 is TGTGCCAGCAGTTACTCCGGGACAGGGGGTTACAATGAGCAGTTCTTC. Translated: CASSYSGTGGYNEQFF.

This chain connects TRBV7-2 to TRBJ1-2; 7 bases are a match to TRBD1. J gave up 6 bases and V 5 bases, and 6 bases lay outside the gene matches. This CDR3 region has 13 residues. Germline CDR1 is SGHTA and CDR2 is FQGNSA. CDR3 in DNA: TGTGCCAGCAGCGCGGACAGGTTGGATGGCTACACCTTC. This codes for CASSADRLDGYTF.

The V gene is TRBV24-1, the J gene TRBJ2-7; D uncertain. CDR1 is KGHDR and CDR2 is SFDVKD in the germline V gene. This CDR3 spans 10 amino acids. V was trimmed by 7 bases and J by 3 bases, leaving 3 bases between them. The DNA for the CDR3 is TGTGCCACCAGGGGCTACGAGCAGTACGTC. It is translated as CATRGYEQYV.

This clonotype was seen at least ten times. The rearrangement joins TRBV9 to TRBJ2-3, with D possibly being TRBD2 (6 bases). Deletions cut 3 bases from V and 2 bases from J, with 19 bases between. There are 17 residues in the CDR3. The germline CDR1 and CDR2 sequences are SGDLS and YYNGEE. CDR3 protein: CASSALKTRGITDTQYF. CDR3 DNA sequence: TGTGCCAGCAGCGCGCTTAAGACTAGGGGAATCACAGATACGCAGTATTTT.

The rearrangement uses TRBV29-1 and TRBJ2-4; D is perhaps TRBD1 (5 bases). Trimming shortened V by 1 base and J by 4 bases, and 8 bases separated the two germline ends. The CDR3 runs to 13 residues. The germline V gene encodes CDR1 SQVTM and CDR2 ANQGSEA. CDR3 protein: CSVEVAGKNIQYF. In nucleotides, the CDR3 is TGCAGCGTTGAAGTGGCAGGGAAAAACATTCAGTACTTC.

This clonotype was recorded a few times. V is TRBV4-3 and J is TRBJ2-5; 7 bases are a match to TRBD2. The CDR3 spans 16 residues. With 1 base clipped from V and 5 bases from J, the junction kept 10 bases outside the gene matches. Germline CDR1 is LGHNA and CDR2 is YSLEER. CDR3 bases: TGCGCCAGCAGCCAAGCTGGGCAGGCGCGGGGGGAGACCCAGTACTTC. This gives the protein CASSQAGQARGETQYF.

The V call is TRBV7-6, the J call TRBJ1-6, with D unresolved. V lost 1 base to trimming and J lost 9 bases, with 4 bases between them. CDR1 is SGHVS and CDR2 is FNYEAQ in the germline V gene. CDR3 length: 12 amino acids. For the CDR3, the DNA is TGTGCCAGCAGCTTAGGGGCTTCACCCCTCCACTTT. Protein: CASSLGASPLHF.

The chain links TRBV2 to TRBJ2-3; D is unclear. Looked up from germline, CDR1 is SNHLY and CDR2 is FYNNEI. V gave up 6 bases and J gave up 2 bases, with 9 bases separating them. The CDR3 consists of 13 residues. CDR3 sequence: CASRATLTDTQYF. In nucleotides, the CDR3 is TGTGCCAGCAGGGCCACCCTCACAGATACGCAGTATTTT.

The chain joins TRBV29-1 to TRBJ2-5; D is undetermined. In germline, CDR1 is SQVTM, CDR2 ANQGSEA. The CDR3 totals 11 residues. Trimming pared 5 bases from V and 5 bases from J, leaving 9 bases between. The CDR3 sequence: CSVPFRETQYF. The CDR3 coding sequence is TGCAGCGTTCCCTTTAGGGAGACCCAGTACTTC.

This clonotype was seen a few times. This chain uses TRBV5-1 with TRBJ1-1; 7 nucleotides line up with TRBD1. The trim removed 4 bases at V and 2 bases at J, leaving 14 bases unmatched. The germline gives CDR1 SGHRS, CDR2 YFSETQ. The CDR3 has 17 amino acids. The CDR3 spells CASSRTGVIGGNTEAFF. The CDR3 bases are TGCGCCAGCAGCAGAACAGGGGTTATTGGGGGCAACACTGAAGCTTTCTTT. Together with reference TRBV5-1 and TRBJ1-1, the CDR3 gives the full variable domain: KAGVTQTPRYLIKTRGQQVTLSCSPISGHRSVSWYQQTPGQGLQFLFEYFSETQRNKGNFPGRFSGRQFSNSRSEMNVSTLELGDSALYLCASSRTGVIGGNTEAFFGQGTRLTVV.